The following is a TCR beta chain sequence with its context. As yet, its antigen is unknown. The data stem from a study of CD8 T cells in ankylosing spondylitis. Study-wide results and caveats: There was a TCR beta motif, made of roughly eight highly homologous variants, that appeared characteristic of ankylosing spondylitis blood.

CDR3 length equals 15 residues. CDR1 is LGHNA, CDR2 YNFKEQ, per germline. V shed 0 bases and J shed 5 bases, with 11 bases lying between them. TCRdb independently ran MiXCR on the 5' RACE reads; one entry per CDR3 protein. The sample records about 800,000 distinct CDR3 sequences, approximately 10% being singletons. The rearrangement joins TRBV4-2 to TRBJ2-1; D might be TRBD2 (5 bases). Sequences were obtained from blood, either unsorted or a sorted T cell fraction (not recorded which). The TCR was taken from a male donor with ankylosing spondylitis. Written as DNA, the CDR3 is TGTGCCAGCAGCCAAGATAGCTACGGGAACAATGAGCAGTTCTTC. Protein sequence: CASSQDSYGNNEQFF.